This record looks at one T cell receptor (beta chain) sequence and its context. Its antigen is not known. Germline lookup yields CDR1 SGDLS and CDR2 YYNGEE. The CDR3 runs 18 residues. The ends were cut back, 0 bases at V and 3 bases at J, with 16 bases in the middle. This record belongs to a study of shared clonotypes between healthy human individuals. General study points: Shared across a handful of donors were around 4.7% of the naive CD4 clonotypes.

Profiled with immunoSEQ multiplex PCR; TCRdb holds only in-frame clones, not every one. The sample holds about 2.3 million clones, about 90% seen once. All the donors were Caucasian adults who lived in Nashville, Tennessee. The sequencing sample was made of naive CD4+ T cells from PBMCs. Subset: CD45RA+ positively selected. The clonotype originates from a man between 18 and 35 years old in good health. Some clones in this sample may be carry-over from other donors' samples. The chain links TRBV9 to TRBJ2-6; possible D gene TRBD2, 7 bases. The CDR3 nucleotides read TGTGCCAGCAGCGTAGACCCGGGGGCGGGAGTTGGGGCCAACGTCCTGACTTTC. Protein product: CASSVDPGAGVGANVLTF.